The clone carrying this T cell receptor beta chain was detected only a few times. The sample belongs to a study of molecular identifiers for immune sequencing clone quantification. One entry per CDR3 protein results from TCRdb running MiXCR on the PCR reads. The sample includes approximately 680,000 distinct CDR3 sequences, 25% of them seen just once. V dropped 0 bases and J dropped 5 bases, with 12 bases sitting between them. The germline gives CDR1 DFQATT, CDR2 SNEGSKA (reference sequence). This CDR3 has 14 residues. V usage is TRBV20-1 and J usage is TRBJ2-3; D remains unclear. The clonotype comes from a human donor in good health. Some libraries in this study had Jurkat cell RNA spiked in. The sample taken for sequencing was naive CD8+ T cells from blood, with Jurkat cell RNA spiked in. The subset is: FACS-sorted CD8+CD4-CCR7+CD45RA+ naive T cells. CDR3 DNA: TGCAGTGCTAGAGATCGATTAGCCATAGATACGCAGTATTTT. Translated: CSARDRLAIDTQYF.